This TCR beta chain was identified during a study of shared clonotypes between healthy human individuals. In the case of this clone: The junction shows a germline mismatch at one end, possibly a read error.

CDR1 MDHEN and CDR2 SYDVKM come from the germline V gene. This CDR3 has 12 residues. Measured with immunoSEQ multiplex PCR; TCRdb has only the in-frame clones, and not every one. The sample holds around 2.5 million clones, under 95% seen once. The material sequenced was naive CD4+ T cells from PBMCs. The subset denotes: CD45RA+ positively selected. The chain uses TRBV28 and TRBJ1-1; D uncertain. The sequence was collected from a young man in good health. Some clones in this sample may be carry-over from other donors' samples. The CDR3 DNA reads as TGTGCCAGCAGCCCCCCGGTTAGTTCCGGGCAATTT. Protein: CASSPPVSSGQF.